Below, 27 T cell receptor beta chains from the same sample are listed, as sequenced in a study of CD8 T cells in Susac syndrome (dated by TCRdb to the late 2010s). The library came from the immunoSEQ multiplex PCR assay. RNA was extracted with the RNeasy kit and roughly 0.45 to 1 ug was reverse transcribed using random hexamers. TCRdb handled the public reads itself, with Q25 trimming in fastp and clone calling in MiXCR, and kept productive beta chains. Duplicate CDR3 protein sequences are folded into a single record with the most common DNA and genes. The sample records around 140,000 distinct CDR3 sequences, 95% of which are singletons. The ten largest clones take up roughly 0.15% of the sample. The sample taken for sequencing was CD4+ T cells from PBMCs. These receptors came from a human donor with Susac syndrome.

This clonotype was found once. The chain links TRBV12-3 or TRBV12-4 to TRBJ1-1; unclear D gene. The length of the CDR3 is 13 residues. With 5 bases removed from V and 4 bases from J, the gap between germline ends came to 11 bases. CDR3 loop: CASSLGRVTEAFF. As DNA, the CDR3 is TGTGCCAGCAGTCTAGGGAGGGTCACTGAAGCTTTCTTT.

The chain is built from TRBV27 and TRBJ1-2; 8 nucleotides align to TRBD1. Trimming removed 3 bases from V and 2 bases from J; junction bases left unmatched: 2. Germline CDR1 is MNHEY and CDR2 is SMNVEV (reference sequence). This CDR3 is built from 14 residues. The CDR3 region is CASSFRTGNYGYTF. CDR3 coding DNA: TGTGCCAGCAGTTTTCGGACAGGGAACTATGGCTACACCTTC.

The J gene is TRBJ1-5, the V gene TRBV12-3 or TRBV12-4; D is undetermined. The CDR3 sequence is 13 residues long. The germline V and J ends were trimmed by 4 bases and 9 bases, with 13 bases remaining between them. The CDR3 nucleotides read TGTGCCAGCAGTTCCTCGCCCGGTCGGCCCCAGCATTTT. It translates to CASSSSPGRPQHF.

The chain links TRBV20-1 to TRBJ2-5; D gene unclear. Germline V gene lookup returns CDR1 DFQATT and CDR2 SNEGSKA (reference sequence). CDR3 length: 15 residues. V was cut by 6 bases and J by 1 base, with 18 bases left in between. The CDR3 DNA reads TGCAGTGCGAGCTCGATGGGCGGTACCCAAGAGACCCAGTACTTC. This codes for CSASSMGGTQETQYF.

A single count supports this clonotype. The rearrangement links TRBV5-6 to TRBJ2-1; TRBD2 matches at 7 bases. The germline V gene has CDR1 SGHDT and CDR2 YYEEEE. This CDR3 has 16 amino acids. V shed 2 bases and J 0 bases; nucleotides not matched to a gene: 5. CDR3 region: CASSFLAAISYNEQFF. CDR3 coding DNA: TGTGCCAGCAGCTTTCTAGCGGCCATCTCCTACAATGAGCAGTTCTTC. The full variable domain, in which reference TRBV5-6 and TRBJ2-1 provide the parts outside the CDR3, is DAGVTQSPTHLIKTRGQQVTLRCSPKSGHDTVSWYQQALGQGPQFIFQYYEEEERQRGNFPDRFSGHQFPNYSSELNVNALLLGDSALYLCASSFLAAISYNEQFFGPGTRLTVL.

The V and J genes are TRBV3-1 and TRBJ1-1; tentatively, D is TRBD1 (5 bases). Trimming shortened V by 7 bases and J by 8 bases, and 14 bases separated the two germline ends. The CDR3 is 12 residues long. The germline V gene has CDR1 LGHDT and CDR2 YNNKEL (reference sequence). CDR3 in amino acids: CASNKPGLEAFF. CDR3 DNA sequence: TGTGCCAGCAACAAACCGGGACTAGAAGCTTTCTTT.

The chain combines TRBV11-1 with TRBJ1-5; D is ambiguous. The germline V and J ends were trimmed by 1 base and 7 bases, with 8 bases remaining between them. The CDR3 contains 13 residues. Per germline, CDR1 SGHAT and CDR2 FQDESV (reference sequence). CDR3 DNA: TGTGCCAGCAGCTTAGGTGGCGGGCAGCCCCAGCATTTT. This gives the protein CASSLGGGQPQHF.

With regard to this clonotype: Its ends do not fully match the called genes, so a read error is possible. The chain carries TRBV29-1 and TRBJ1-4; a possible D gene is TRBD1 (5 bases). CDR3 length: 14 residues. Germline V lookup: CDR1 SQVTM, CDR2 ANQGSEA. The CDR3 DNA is TGCAGCGTCGGCGGGGGGAACTCTAAAGAAAAACTGTTTTTT. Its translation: CSVGGGNSKEKLFF.

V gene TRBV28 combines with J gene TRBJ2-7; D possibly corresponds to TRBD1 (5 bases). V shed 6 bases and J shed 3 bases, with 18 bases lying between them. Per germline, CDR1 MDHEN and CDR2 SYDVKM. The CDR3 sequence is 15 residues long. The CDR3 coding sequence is TGTGCCAGCAGACCTTATACTGACAGCGACTACGAGCAGTACTTC. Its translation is CASRPYTDSDYEQYF.

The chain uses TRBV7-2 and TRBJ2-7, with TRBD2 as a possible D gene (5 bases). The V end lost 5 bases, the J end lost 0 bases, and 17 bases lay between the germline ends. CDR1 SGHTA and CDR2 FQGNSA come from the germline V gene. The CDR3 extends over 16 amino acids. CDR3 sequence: CASSQIASPSSYEQYF. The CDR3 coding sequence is TGTGCCAGCAGCCAAATCGCTAGCCCTTCCTCCTACGAGCAGTACTTC.

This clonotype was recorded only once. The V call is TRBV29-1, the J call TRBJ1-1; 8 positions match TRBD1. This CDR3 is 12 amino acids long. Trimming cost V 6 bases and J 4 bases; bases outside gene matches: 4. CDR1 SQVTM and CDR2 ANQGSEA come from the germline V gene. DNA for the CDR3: TGCAGCGTCGCAACAGGGGGCACTGAAGCTTTCTTT. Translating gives CSVATGGTEAFF.

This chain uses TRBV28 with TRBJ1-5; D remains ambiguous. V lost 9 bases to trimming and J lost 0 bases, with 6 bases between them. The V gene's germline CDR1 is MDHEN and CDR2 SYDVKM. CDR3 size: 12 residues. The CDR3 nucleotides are TGTGCCAGTCTGGCTAGCAATCAGCCCCAGCATTTT. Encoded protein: CASLASNQPQHF.

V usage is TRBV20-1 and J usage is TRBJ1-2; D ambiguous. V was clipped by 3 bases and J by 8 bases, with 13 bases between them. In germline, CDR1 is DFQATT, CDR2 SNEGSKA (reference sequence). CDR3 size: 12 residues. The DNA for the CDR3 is TGCAGTGCTAGGGACTTCAATTCGGGCTACACCTTC. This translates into CSARDFNSGYTF.

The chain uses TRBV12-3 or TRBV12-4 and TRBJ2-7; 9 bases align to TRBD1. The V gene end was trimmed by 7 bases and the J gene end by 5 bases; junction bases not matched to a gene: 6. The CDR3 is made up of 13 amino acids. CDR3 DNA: TGTGCCAGCACCAAGGGACAGGGCCACGAGCAGTACTTC. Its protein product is CASTKGQGHEQYF.

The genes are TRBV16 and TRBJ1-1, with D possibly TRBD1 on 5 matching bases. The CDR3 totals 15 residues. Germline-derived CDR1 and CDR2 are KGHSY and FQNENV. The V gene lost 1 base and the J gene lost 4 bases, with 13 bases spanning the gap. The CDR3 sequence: CASSQFVGVGTEAFF. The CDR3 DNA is TGTGCCAGCAGCCAATTTGTAGGGGTTGGCACTGAAGCTTTCTTT. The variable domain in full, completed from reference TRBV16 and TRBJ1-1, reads GEEVAQTPKHLVRGEGQKAKLYCAPIKGHSYVFWYQQVLKNEFKFLISFQNENVFDETGMPKERFSAKCLPNSPCSLEIQATKLEDSAVYFCASSQFVGVGTEAFFGQGTRLTVV.

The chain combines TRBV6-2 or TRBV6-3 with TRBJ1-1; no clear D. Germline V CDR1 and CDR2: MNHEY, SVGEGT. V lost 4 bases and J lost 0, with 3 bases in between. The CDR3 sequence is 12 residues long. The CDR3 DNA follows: TGTGCCAGCAGTTCCGTGAACACTGAAGCTTTCTTT. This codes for CASSSVNTEAFF.

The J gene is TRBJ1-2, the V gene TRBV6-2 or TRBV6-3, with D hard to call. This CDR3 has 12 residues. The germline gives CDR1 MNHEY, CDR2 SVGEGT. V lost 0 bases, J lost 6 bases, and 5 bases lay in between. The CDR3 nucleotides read TGTGCCAGCAGTTACTCCGGCCATGGCTACACCTTC. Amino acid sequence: CASSYSGHGYTF.

CDR3 nucleotide sequence: TGTGCCAGCAGCCCAGCGGGCTCTGGGGCCAACGTCCTGACTTTC. Residues: CASSPAGSGANVLTF. The rearrangement uses TRBV7-8 and TRBJ2-6; possibly TRBD2 for D (6 bases). Germline CDR1 SGHVS, CDR2 FQNEAQ. This CDR3 contains 15 residues. Trimming took off 5 bases at V and 0 bases at J, with 8 bases between the two ends.

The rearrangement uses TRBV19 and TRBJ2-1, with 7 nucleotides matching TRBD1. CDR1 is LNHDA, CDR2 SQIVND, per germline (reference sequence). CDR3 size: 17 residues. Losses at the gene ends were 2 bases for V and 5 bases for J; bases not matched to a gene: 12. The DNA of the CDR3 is TGTGCCAGTAGTATAAGAGGGGGCAACGTTGGGAACAATGAGCAGTTCTTC. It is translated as CASSIRGGNVGNNEQFF.

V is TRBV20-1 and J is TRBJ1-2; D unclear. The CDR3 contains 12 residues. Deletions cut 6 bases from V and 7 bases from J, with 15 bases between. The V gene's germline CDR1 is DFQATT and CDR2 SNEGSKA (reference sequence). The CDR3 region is CSARTQMGGYTF. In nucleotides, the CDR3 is TGCAGTGCGCGGACCCAAATGGGTGGCTACACCTTC.

CDR3 residues: CASSLSQPQHF. The DNA of the CDR3 is TGTGCCAGCAGTTTAAGTCAGCCCCAGCATTTT. The gene calls are TRBV28 and TRBJ1-5; no firm D call. Germline CDR1 and CDR2: MDHEN and SYDVKM. This CDR3 contains 11 residues. V was cut by 2 bases and J by 6 bases, with 2 bases left in between.

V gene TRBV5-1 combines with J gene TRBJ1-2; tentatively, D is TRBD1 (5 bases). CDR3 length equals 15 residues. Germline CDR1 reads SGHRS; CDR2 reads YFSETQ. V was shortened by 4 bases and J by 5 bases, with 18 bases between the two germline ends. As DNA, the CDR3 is TGCGCCAGCAGCCCCAGGGACGGAAGAGTATATGGCTACACCTTC. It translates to CASSPRDGRVYGYTF.

CDR3 residues: CSARRGRGESGANVLTF. The CDR3 DNA sequence: TGCAGTGCTAGGAGGGGCAGGGGAGAATCTGGGGCCAACGTCCTGACTTTC. The chain is built from TRBV20-1 and TRBJ2-6; TRBD1 is a possible D gene (6 bases). V gave up 3 bases and J gave up 1 base, with 16 bases separating them. Germline lookup yields CDR1 DFQATT and CDR2 SNEGSKA (reference sequence). This CDR3 is 17 amino acids long.

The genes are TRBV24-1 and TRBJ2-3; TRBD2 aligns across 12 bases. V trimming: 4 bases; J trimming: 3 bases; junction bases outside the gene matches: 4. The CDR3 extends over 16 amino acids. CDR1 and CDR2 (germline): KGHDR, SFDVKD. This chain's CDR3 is CATSESTSGRTDTQYF. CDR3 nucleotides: TGTGCCACCAGTGAGTCGACTAGCGGGAGAACAGATACGCAGTATTTT.

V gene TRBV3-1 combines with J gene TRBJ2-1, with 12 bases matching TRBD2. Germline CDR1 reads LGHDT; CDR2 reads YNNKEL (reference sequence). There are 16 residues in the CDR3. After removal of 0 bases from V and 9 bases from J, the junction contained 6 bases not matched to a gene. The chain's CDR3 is CASSQDLASGGAEQFF. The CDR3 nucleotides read TGTGCCAGCAGCCAAGATCTGGCTAGCGGGGGGGCTGAGCAGTTCTTC.

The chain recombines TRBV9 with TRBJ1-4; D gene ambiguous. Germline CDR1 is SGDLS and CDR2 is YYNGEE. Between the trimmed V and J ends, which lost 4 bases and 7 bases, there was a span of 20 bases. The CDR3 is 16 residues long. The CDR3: CASSLSPTHTAEKLFF. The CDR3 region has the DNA TGTGCCAGCAGCCTCTCCCCTACACATACCGCTGAAAAACTGTTTTTT.

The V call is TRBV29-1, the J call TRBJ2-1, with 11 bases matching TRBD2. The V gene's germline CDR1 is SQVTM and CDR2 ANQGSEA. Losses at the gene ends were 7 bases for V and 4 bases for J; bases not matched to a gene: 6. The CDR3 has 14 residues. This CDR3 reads CSGEGLAEYNEQFF. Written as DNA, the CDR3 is TGCAGCGGGGAGGGACTAGCGGAGTACAATGAGCAGTTCTTC.